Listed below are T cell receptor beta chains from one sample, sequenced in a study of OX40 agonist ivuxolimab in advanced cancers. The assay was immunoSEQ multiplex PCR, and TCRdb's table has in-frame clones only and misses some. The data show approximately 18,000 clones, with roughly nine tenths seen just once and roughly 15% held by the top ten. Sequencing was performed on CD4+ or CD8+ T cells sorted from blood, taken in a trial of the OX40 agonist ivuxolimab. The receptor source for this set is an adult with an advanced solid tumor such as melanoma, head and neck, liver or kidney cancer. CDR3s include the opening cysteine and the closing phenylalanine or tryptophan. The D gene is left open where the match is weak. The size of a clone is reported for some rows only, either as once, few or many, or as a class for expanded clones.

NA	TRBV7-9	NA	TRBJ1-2	CASSPFDRNYGYTF	TGTGCCAGCAGCCCCTTCGACAGGAACTATGGCTACACCTTC
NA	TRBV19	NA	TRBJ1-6	CASSASDTLVRSPLHF	TGTGCCAGTAGTGCATCAGACACCCTCGTTCGCTCACCCCTCCACTTT
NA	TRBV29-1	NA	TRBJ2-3	CSVVMDSGAAQYF	TGCAGCGTTGTAATGGACTCCGGGGCCGCGCAGTATTTT
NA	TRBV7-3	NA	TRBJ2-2	CASSKTVAGTGELFF	TGTGCCAGCAGCAAAACTGTTGCGGGCACCGGGGAGCTGTTTTTT
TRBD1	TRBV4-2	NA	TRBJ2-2	CASRAGTGAGELFF	TGTGCCAGCCGAGCCGGCACAGGGGCCGGGGAGCTGTTTTTT
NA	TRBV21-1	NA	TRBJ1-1	CASSKGGSEAFF	TGTGCCAGCAGCAAAGGTGGCAGTGAAGCTTTCTTT
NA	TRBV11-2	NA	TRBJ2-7	CASSFERGISYEQYF	TGTGCCAGCAGCTTCGAAAGAGGGATCTCCTACGAGCAGTACTTC
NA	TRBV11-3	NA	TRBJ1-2	CASSLTDRLYGYTF	TGTGCCAGCAGCTTAACCGACAGGCTCTATGGCTACACCTTC
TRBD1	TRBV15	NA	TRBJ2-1	CATSRDRQGVYGEQFF	TGTGCCACCAGCAGAGATCGACAGGGTGTTTACGGTGAGCAGTTCTTC
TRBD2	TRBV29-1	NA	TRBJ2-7	CSASTGTSAEQYF	TGCAGCGCAAGTACCGGGACTAGCGCCGAGCAGTACTTC
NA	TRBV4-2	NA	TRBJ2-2	CASSQEQATNTGELFF	TGTGCCAGCAGCCAAGAGCAAGCGACGAACACCGGGGAGCTGTTTTTT
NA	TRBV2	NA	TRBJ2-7	CASRAGTGPYEQYF	TGTGCCAGCAGAGCCGGGACTGGCCCATACGAGCAGTACTTC
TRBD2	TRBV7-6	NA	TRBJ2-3	CASSPQEREGSDTQYF	TGTGCCAGCAGCCCACAGGAGCGGGAGGGATCAGATACGCAGTATTTT
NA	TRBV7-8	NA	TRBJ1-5	CASIEGRIPYSNQPQHF	TGTGCCAGCATCGAGGGACGGATACCCTATAGCAATCAGCCCCAGCATTTT
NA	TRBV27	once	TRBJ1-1	CASSLRQLSMNTEAFF	TGTGCCAGCAGTTTAAGACAGTTATCCATGAACACTGAAGCTTTCTTT
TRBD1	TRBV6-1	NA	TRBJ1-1	CASRGQYNTEAFF	TGTGCCAGCAGGGGACAGTATAACACTGAAGCTTTCTTT